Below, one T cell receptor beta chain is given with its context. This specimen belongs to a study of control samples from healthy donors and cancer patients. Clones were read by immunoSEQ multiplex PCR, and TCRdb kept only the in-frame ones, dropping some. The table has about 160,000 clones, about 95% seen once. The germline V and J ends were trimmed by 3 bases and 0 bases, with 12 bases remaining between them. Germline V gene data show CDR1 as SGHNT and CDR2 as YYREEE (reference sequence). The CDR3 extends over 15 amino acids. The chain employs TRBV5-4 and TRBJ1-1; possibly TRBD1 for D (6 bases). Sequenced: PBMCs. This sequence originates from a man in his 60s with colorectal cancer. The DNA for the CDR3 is TGTGCCAGCAGCTCGGCTGGGGGCATGAACACTGAAGCTTTCTTT. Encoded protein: CASSSAGGMNTEAFF.